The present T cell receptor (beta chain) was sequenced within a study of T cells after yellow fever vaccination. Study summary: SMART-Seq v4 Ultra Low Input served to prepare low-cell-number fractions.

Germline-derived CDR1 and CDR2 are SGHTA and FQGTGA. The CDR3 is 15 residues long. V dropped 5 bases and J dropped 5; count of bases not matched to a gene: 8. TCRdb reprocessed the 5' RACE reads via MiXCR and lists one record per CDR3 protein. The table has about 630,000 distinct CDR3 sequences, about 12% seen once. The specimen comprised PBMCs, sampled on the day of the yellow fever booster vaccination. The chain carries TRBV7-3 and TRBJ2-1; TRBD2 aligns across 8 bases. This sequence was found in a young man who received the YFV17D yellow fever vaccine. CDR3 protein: CASSPTREVDNEQFF. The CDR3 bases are TGTGCCAGCAGCCCCACGCGGGAGGTTGACAATGAGCAGTTCTTC.